This note documents a single T cell receptor (beta chain) sequence. These data are taken from a study of ipilimumab plus nivolumab after autologous stem cell transplantation. The overall study: A median of roughly eight nivolumab and 5 ipilimumab doses were given.

TCRdb's table, derived via immunoSEQ multiplex PCR, lists solely in-frame clones and lacks some. In the table there are roughly 15,000 clones, 70% to 80% of which are singletons. CDR1 and CDR2 (germline): SGHTA, FQGNSA. The CDR3 contains 14 residues. Trimming left V 3 bases short and J 2 bases short, with 10 bases between. The sample consisted of PBMCs, taken in a trial of ipilimumab plus nivolumab as post-transplant consolidation. The chain employs TRBV7-2 and TRBJ2-5; either TRBD1 or TRBD2 may fit D (6 bases each). The clonotype was recovered from a male donor with diffuse large B-cell lymphoma. This CDR3 reads CASSFRGPQETQYF. CDR3 DNA: TGTGCCAGCAGCTTCCGGGGGCCTCAAGAGACCCAGTACTTC. Based on the CDR3 plus reference TRBV7-2 and TRBJ2-5, the full variable domain is GAGVSQSPSNKVTEKGKDVELRCDPISGHTALYWYRQSLGQGLEFLIYFQGNSAPDKSGLPSDRFSAERTGGSVSTLTIQRTQQEDSAVYLCASSFRGPQETQYFGPGTRLLVL.